These 18 T cell receptor beta chains came from one sample sequenced in a study of cytomegalovirus exposure and HLA in healthy donors. The PCR ran on 60 Vbeta and 13 Jbeta primers. Measured with immunoSEQ multiplex PCR; TCRdb has only the in-frame clones, and not every one. The repertoire holds a few hundred thousand clones, with around 90% as singletons. Source material: PBMCs. Receptors originate from a woman between 18 and 30 years old in good health and CMV-seronegative.

The J gene is TRBJ2-7, the V gene TRBV5-5; possibly TRBD1 for D (5 bases). CDR1 and CDR2 (germline): SGHKS, YYEKEE (reference sequence). Trimming took 4 bases from V and 2 from J, leaving 19 bases between them. The CDR3 covers 16 residues. The CDR3 loop is CASSQWDRGTAYEQYF. CDR3 sequence (DNA): TGTGCCAGCAGCCAATGGGATAGGGGTACGGCCTACGAGCAGTACTTC. Full variable domain (remainder filled in from reference TRBV5-5 and TRBJ2-7): DAGVTQSPTHLIKTRGQQVTLRCSPISGHKSVSWYQQVLGQGPQFIFQYYEKEERGRGNFPDRFSARQFPNYSSELNVNALLLGDSALYLCASSQWDRGTAYEQYFGPGTRLTVT.

The V gene is TRBV9, the J gene TRBJ2-2; 7 bases are shared with TRBD2. The CDR3 totals 13 residues. In germline, CDR1 is SGDLS, CDR2 YYNGEE. V was clipped by 4 bases and J by 5 bases; unmatched bases: 2. The CDR3 is CASSSGGTGELFF. CDR3 DNA: TGTGCCAGCAGCTCCGGGGGGACCGGGGAGCTGTTTTTT.

The chain has TRBV13 and TRBJ2-3; TRBD1 is a possible D gene (6 bases). CDR3 length: 15 residues. Germline V CDR1 and CDR2: PRHDT, FYEKMQ (reference sequence). V lost 4 bases to trimming and J lost 0 bases, with 11 bases between them. In nucleotides, the CDR3 is TGTGCCAGCAGCTCAAGACAGGAGAGCACAGATACGCAGTATTTT. Translated, it gives CASSSRQESTDTQYF.

The chain employs TRBV2 and TRBJ1-2; TRBD1 matches at 10 bases. The CDR3 is 12 residues long. V lost 6 bases and J lost 7; bases outside the gene matches: 2. The germline V gene encodes CDR1 SNHLY and CDR2 FYNNEI. The CDR3 DNA follows: TGTGCCAGCAGGGGACAGGGGCTTGGCTACACCTTC. Protein sequence: CASRGQGLGYTF.

The chain is built from TRBV5-4 and TRBJ2-7, with 10 bases matching TRBD1. This CDR3 contains 15 residues. The germline V gene has CDR1 SGHNT and CDR2 YYREEE (reference sequence). J lost 3 bases, V lost 5 bases, and 8 bases had no gene match. The CDR3 loop reads CASRATGTGDYEQYF. The CDR3 coding sequence is TGTGCCAGCAGGGCTACCGGGACAGGGGACTACGAGCAGTACTTC.

The chain links TRBV5-1 to TRBJ2-1, with 10 bases that match TRBD2. The CDR3 has 18 amino acids. Germline-derived CDR1 and CDR2 are SGHRS and YFSETQ. The V segment lost 2 bases and the J segment 7 bases; nucleotides outside the gene matches: 15. As DNA, the CDR3 is TGCGCCAGCAGCTTAGTGAGGCTAGCGGGGGCCCACGGGAATGAGCAGTTCTTC. Translating it yields CASSLVRLAGAHGNEQFF.

For this clone: The junction differs from germline at one of its ends, possibly a read error. Other DNA sequences in the sample encode the same CDR3. The chain employs TRBV6-5 and TRBJ1-2; 9 positions agree with TRBD1. This CDR3 has 15 residues. Per germline, CDR1 MNHEY and CDR2 SVGAGI. The CDR3 sequence is CASSYSMGTGLGYTF. In DNA form, the CDR3 reads TGTGCCAGCAGCTACTCGATGGGGACAGGGCTTGGCTACACCTTC.

The chain has TRBV13 and TRBJ2-3, with a tentative D call TRBD1 (5 bases). Germline V gives CDR1 PRHDT, CDR2 FYEKMQ (reference sequence). The ends were cut back, 4 bases at V and 6 bases at J, with 8 bases in the middle. This CDR3 is 12 amino acids long. As DNA, the CDR3 is TGTGCCAGCAGCTCGACAGCGGATACGCAGTATTTT. Amino acids: CASSSTADTQYF.

The chain uses TRBV11-1 and TRBJ2-5, with 8 positions matching TRBD2. The assigned J gene may be wrong: the sequence end matches TRBJ2-7 better. Germline V gene lookup returns CDR1 SGHAT and CDR2 FQDESV (reference sequence). This CDR3 has 16 amino acids. CDR3 protein: CASSPAGGPPSSEQYF. CDR3 bases: TGTGCCAGCAGCCCCGCGGGGGGACCACCCTCCAGCGAGCAGTACTTC.

V is TRBV4-1 and J is TRBJ2-7; unclear D gene. The V and J ends lost 4 bases and 3 bases respectively, with 13 bases between them. The CDR3 loop spans 14 amino acids. Germline CDR1 and CDR2: MGHRA and YSYEKL. CDR3 sequence (DNA): TGCGCCAGCAGCCCAGTTGGGCAGGTCTACGAGCAGTACTTC. Translation: CASSPVGQVYEQYF.

This chain links TRBV9 with TRBJ2-7, with 10 bases fitting TRBD2. Per germline, CDR1 SGDLS and CDR2 YYNGEE. V was clipped by 0 bases and J by 0 bases; unmatched bases: 9. The CDR3 is 18 residues long. The CDR3, as DNA: TGTGCCAGCAGCGTAGGATCTAGCGGGGGCTTGAACTCCTACGAGCAGTACTTC. It encodes CASSVGSSGGLNSYEQYF.

In the case of this clone: This CDR3 is also generated by other DNA sequences in the sample. V gene TRBV5-1 combines with J gene TRBJ2-1, with unresolved D. The CDR3 runs to 14 residues. The germline CDR1 and CDR2 sequences are SGHRS and YFSETQ. Trimming pared 3 bases from V and 1 base from J, leaving 8 bases between. CDR3 nucleotides: TGCGCCAGCAGCTCGGGTGGGTCCTACAATGAGCAGTTCTTC. It encodes CASSSGGSYNEQFF.

The rearrangement joins TRBV1 to TRBJ1-6; TRBD1, as called in the table, went unchecked against the DNA. TRBV1 is listed as a pseudogene. The CDR3 loop spans 15 amino acids. CDR3 DNA sequence: TGCACCAGCAGCTCCAGGGTAGGGGATAATTCACCCCTCCACTTT. Residues: CTSSSRVGDNSPLHF.

This clone turned up a few times. V usage is TRBV30 and J usage is TRBJ2-2; 10 bases align to TRBD2. This CDR3 contains 15 residues. Trimming took 1 base from V and 6 from J; bases not matched to a gene: 5. Per germline, CDR1 GTSNPN and CDR2 SVGIG (reference sequence). CDR3 in amino acids: CAWSEIAGGPGELFF. The DNA for the CDR3 is TGTGCCTGGAGTGAAATAGCGGGGGGCCCCGGGGAGCTGTTTTTT. The whole variable domain, filled in from reference TRBV30 and TRBJ2-2, reads SQTIHQWPATLVQPVGSPLSLECTVEGTSNPNLYWYRQAAGRGLQLLFYSVGIGQISSEVPQNLSASRPQDRQFILSSKKLLLSDSGFYLCAWSEIAGGPGELFFGEGSRLTVL.

This chain uses TRBV4-1 with TRBJ2-7; 8 bases fit TRBD1. Germline V gene data show CDR1 as MGHRA and CDR2 as YSYEKL. The CDR3 sequence is 17 residues long. Unmatched junction bases numbered 11, after V lost 2 bases and J lost 2 bases. In DNA form, the CDR3 reads TGCGCCAGCAGCCAACCTTCCCGCGGGACAGGAGCCTACGAGCAGTACTTC. Its protein is CASSQPSRGTGAYEQYF.

The chain uses TRBV2 and TRBJ1-1, with D tentatively TRBD1 (6 bases). Trimming stripped 7 bases from V and 6 bases from J, with 12 bases between. The length of the CDR3 is 12 residues. Germline CDR1 SNHLY, CDR2 FYNNEI. The CDR3 DNA follows: TGTGCCAGCAAGGAACAGGGCGCTGAAGCTTTCTTT. Protein: CASKEQGAEAFF. The full variable domain, rest sourced from reference TRBV2 and TRBJ1-1, is EPEVTQTPSHQVTQMGQEVILRCVPISNHLYFYWYRQILGQKVEFLVSFYNNEISEKSEIFDDQFSVERPDGSNFTLKIRSTKLEDSAMYFCASKEQGAEAFFGQGTRLTVV.

CDR3 region: CAITGTGVSDTQYF. The CDR3 DNA is TGTGCCATCACTGGGACAGGGGTGTCAGATACGCAGTATTTT. The V and J genes are TRBV10-3 and TRBJ2-3; 10 bases are shared with TRBD1. This CDR3 spans 14 amino acids. The germline CDR1 and CDR2 sequences are ENHRY and SYGVKD. Trimming removed 7 bases from V and 4 bases from J; junction bases left unmatched: 5.

This chain joins TRBV5-1 and TRBJ2-5, with D hard to call. Trimming shortened V by 1 base and J by 2 bases, and 6 bases separated the two germline ends. Germline CDR1 reads SGHRS; CDR2 reads YFSETQ. CDR3 size: 13 residues. The CDR3 loop is CASSLNSQETQYF. CDR3 nucleotides: TGCGCCAGCAGCTTGAACAGTCAAGAGACCCAGTACTTC.